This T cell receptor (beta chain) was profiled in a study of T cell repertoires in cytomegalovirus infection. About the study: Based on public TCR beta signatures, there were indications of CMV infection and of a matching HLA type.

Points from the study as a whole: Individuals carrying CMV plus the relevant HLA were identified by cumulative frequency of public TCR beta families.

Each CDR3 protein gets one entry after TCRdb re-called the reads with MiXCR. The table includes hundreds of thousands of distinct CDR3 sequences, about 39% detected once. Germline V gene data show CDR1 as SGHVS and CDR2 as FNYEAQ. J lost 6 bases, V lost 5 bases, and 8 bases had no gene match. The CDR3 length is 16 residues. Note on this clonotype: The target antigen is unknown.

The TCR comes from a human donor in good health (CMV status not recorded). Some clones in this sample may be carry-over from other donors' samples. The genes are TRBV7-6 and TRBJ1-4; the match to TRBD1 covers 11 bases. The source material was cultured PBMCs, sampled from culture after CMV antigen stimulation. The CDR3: CASSLGTGGLYEKLFF. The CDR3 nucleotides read TGTGCCAGCAGCCTGGGGACAGGGGGGCTTTATGAAAAACTGTTTTTT.